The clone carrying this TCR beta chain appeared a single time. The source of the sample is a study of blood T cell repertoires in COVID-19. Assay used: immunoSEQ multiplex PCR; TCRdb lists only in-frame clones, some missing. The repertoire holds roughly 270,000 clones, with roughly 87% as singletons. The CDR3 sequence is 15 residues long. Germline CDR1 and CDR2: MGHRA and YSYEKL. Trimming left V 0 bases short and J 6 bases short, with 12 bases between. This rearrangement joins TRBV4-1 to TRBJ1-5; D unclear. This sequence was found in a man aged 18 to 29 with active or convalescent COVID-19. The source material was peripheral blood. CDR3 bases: TGCGCCAGCAGCCAAGATGGTGTGGGAGCTCAGCCCCAGCATTTT. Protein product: CASSQDGVGAQPQHF.